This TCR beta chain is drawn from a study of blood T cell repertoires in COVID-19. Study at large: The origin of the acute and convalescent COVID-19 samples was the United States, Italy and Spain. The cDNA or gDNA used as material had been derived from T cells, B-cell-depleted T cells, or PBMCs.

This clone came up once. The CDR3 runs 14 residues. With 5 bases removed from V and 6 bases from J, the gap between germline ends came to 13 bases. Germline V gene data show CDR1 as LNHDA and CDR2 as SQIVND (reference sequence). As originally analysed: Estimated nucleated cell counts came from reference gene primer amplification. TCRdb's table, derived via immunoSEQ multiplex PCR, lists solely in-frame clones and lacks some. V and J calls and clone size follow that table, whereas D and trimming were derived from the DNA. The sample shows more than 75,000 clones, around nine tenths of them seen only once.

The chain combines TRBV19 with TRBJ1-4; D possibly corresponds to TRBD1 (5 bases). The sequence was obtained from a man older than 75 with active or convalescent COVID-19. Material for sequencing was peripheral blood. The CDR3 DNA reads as TGTGCCAGTAGTCATAAGGGGCTGGATGAAAAACTGTTTTTT. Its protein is CASSHKGLDEKLFF.